Sequencing of this T cell receptor (beta chain) was carried out in a study of blood T cell repertoires in COVID-19. Study details: Collection of acute and convalescent COVID-19 samples took place in the United States, Italy and Spain.

Measured with immunoSEQ multiplex PCR; TCRdb has only the in-frame clones, and not every one. Altogether hundreds of thousands of clones are present, 80% to 95% being singletons, with the ten largest covering 0.82%. The clonotype originates from a man in his 60s with COVID-19, enrolled during active disease. Input material: peripheral blood.

The CDR3 DNA sequence: TGCGCCAGCAGGAGGGACAGCCCTAACACTGAAGCTTTCTTT. It encodes CASRRDSPNTEAFF. V and J are TRBV5-1 and TRBJ1-1; TRBD1 agrees at 7 bases. The CDR3 runs to 14 residues. CDR1 is SGHRS and CDR2 is YFSETQ in the germline V gene. V shed 5 bases, J shed 2 bases, and the junction held 6 bases outside the gene matches.